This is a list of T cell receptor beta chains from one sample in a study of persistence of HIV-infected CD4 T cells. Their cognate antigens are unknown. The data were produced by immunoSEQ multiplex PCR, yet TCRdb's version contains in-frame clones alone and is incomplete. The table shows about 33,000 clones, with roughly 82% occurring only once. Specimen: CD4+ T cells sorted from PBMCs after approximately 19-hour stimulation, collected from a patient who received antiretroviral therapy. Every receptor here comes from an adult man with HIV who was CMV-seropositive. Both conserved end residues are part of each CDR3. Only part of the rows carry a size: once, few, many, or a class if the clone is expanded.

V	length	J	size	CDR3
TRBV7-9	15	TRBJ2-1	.	CASDILRGVYNEQFF
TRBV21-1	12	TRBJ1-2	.	CASGRMGNGYTF
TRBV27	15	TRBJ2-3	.	CASSSDRRSTDTQYF
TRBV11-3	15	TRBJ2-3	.	CASSPGGGPTDTQYF
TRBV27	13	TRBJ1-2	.	CASSLVNGYGYTF
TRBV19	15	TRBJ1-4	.	CASSAAGSRNEKLFF
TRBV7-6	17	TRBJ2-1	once	CASSLAAWRGGINEQFF
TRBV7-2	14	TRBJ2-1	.	CASSSRDVRNEQFF
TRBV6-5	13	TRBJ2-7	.	CASTLPGSYEQYF
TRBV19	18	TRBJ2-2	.	CASRGRAGGGRNTGELFF
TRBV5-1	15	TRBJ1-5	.	CASSLDGGGNQPQHF
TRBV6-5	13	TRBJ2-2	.	CASAVGWGGELFF
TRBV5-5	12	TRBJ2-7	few	CASSSSSYEQYF
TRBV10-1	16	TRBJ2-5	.	CASSEPRDRHQETQYF
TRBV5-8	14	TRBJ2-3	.	CASSLYPAKNTQYF
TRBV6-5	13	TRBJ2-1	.	CASSFDARSEQFF
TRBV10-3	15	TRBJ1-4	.	CAISESGGRSTKLFF
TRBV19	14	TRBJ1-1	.	CASTPGQGRTEAFF
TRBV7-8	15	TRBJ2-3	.	CASSSIQLSTDTQYF
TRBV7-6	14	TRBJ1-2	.	CASSRASGSGGYTF
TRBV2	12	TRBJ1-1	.	CASSGQVTEAFF
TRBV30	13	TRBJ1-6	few	CAWSLDGPSPLHF
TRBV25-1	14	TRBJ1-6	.	CASRGGAKNSPLHF
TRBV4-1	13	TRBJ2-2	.	CASSRRNTGELFF
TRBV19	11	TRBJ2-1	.	CASSTRNEQFF
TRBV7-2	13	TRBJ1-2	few	CASSGQLNYGYTF
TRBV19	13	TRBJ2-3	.	CASSIPTGDTQYF
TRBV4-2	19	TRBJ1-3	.	CASSQDRNGPAFSGNTIYF
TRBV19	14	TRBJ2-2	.	CASTGGKVTGELFF
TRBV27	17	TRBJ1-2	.	CASSLLAPRTSVYGYTF
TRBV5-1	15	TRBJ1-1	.	CASSLRGADYTEAFF
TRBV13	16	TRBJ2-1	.	CASSLEKGDWRNEQFF
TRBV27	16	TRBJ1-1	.	CASSLWAGGGNTEAFF
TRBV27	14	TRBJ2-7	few	CASRTTVFPYEQYF
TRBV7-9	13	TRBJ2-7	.	CASSGGGSYEQYF
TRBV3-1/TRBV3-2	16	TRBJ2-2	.	CASSPRGGVNTGELFF
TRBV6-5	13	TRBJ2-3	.	CASSYPMTDTQYF
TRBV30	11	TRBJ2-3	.	CAWMFGDTQYF
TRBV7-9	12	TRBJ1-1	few	CASSLQGAWAFF
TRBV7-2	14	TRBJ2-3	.	CASSLGSPADTQYF
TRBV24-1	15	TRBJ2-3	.	CATSDRGGGSDTQYF
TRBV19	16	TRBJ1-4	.	CASQPPRGFWNEKLFF